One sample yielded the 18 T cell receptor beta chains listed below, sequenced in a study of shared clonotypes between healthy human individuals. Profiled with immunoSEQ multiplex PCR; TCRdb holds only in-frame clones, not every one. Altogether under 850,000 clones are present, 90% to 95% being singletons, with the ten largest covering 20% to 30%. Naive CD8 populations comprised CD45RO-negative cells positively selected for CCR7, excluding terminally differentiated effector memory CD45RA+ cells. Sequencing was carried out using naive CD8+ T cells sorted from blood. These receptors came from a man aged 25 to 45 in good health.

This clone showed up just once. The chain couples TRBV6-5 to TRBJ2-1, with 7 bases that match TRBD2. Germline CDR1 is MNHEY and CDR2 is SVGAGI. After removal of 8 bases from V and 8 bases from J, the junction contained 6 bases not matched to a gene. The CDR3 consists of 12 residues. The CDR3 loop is CASGGSFHEQFF. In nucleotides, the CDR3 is TGTGCCAGCGGCGGGAGTTTCCATGAGCAGTTCTTC.

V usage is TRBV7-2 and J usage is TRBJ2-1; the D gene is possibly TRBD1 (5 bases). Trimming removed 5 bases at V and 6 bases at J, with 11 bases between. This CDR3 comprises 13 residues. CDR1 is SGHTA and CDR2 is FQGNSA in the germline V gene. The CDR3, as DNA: TGTGCCAGCAGCCCCCCTGGGGCCAATGAGCAGTTCTTC. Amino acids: CASSPPGANEQFF.

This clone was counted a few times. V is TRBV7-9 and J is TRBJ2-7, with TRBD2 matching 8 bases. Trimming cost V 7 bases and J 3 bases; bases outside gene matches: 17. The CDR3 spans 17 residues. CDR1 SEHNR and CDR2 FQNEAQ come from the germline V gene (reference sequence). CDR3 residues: CASTSSIVSGNIYEQYF. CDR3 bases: TGTGCCAGCACGTCCTCCATTGTTAGCGGGAATATCTACGAGCAGTACTTC. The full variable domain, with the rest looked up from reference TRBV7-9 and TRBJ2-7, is DTGVSQNPRHKITKRGQNVTFRCDPISEHNRLYWYRQTLGQGPEFLTYFQNEAQLEKSRLLSDRFSAERPKGSFSTLEIQRTEQGDSAMYLCASTSSIVSGNIYEQYFGPGTRLTVT.

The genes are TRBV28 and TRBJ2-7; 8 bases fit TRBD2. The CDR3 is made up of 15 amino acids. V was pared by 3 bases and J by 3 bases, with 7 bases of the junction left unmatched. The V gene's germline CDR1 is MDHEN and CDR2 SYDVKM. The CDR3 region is CASSLVSGSGYEQYF. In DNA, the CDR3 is TGTGCCAGCAGTTTGGTCAGCGGGAGTGGCTACGAGCAGTACTTC. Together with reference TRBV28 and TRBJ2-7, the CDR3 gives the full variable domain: DVKVTQSSRYLVKRTGEKVFLECVQDMDHENMFWYRQDPGLGLRLIYFSYDVKMKEKGDIPEGYSVSREKKERFSLILESASTNQTSMYLCASSLVSGSGYEQYFGPGTRLTVT.

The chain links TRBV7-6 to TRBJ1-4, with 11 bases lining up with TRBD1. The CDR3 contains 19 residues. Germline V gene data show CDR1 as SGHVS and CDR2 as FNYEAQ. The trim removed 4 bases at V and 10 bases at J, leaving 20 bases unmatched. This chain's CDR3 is CASSSTVAGTGGLIGKLFF. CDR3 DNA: TGTGCCAGCAGCTCCACCGTTGCCGGGACAGGGGGGCTTATTGGAAAACTGTTTTTT.

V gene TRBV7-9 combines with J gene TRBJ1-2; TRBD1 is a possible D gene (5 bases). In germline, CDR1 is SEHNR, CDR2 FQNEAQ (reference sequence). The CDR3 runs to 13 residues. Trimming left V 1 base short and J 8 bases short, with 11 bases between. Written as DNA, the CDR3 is TGTGCCAGCAGCTTAGGAGGGAGACAGGGCTACACCTTC. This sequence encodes CASSLGGRQGYTF.

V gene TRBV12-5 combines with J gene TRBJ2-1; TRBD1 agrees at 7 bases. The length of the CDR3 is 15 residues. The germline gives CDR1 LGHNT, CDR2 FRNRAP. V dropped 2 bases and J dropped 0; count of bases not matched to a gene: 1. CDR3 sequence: CASGLPGGSYNEQFF. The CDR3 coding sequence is TGTGCTAGTGGTTTGCCAGGGGGCTCCTACAATGAGCAGTTCTTC.

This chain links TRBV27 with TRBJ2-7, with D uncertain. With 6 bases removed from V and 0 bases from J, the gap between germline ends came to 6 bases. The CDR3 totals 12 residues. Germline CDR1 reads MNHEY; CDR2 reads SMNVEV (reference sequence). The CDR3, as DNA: TGTGCCAGCAGAGTCGCCTCCTACGAGCAGTACTTC. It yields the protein CASRVASYEQYF.

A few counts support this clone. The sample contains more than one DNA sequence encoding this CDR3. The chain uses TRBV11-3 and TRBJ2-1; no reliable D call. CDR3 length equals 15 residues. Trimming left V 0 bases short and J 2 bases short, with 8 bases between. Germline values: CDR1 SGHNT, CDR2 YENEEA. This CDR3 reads CASSLDGSTYNEQFF. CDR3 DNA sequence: TGTGCCAGCAGCTTAGACGGGTCAACCTACAATGAGCAGTTCTTC.

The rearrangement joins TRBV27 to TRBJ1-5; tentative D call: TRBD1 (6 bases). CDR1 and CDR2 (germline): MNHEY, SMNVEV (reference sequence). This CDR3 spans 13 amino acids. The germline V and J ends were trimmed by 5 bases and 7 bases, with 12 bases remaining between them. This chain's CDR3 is CASSPRRGQPQHF. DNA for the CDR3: TGTGCCAGCAGTCCCCGCAGGGGCCAGCCCCAGCATTTT.

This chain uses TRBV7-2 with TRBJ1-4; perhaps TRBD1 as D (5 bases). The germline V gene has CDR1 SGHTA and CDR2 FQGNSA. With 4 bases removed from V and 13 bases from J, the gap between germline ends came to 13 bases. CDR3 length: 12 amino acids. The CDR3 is CASSYEGKILFF. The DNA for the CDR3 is TGTGCCAGCAGCTACGAGGGGAAGATACTGTTTTTT.

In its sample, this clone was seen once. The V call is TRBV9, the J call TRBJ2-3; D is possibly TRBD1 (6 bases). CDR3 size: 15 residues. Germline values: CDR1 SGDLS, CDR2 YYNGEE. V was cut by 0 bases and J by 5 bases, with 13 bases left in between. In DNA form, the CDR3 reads TGTGCCAGCAGCGTAGCTGGGGTAGGGGGAGATACGCAGTATTTT. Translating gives CASSVAGVGGDTQYF. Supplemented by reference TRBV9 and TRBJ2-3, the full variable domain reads DSGVTQTPKHLITATGQRVTLRCSPRSGDLSVYWYQQSLDQGLQFLIQYYNGEERAKGNILERFSAQQFPDLHSELNLSSLELGDSALYFCASSVAGVGGDTQYFGPGTRLTVL.

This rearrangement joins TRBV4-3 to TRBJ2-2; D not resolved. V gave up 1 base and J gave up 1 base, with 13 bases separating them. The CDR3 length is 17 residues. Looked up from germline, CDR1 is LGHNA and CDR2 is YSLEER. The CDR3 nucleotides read TGCGCCAGCAGCCAAGGCCGGGCCACGATGAACACCGGGGAGCTGTTTTTT. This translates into CASSQGRATMNTGELFF.

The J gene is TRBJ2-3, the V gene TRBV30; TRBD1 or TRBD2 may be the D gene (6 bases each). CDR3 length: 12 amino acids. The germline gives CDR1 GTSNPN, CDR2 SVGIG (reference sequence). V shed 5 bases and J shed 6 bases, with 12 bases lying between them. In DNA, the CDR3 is TGTGCCTGGTACCAAGGGGGGGATACGCAGTATTTT. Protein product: CAWYQGGDTQYF.

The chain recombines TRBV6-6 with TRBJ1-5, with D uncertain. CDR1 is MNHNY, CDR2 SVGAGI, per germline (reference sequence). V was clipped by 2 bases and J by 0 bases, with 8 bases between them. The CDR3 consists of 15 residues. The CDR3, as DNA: TGTGCCAGCAGTTACACGTCTTATAGCAATCAGCCCCAGCATTTT. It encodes CASSYTSYSNQPQHF.

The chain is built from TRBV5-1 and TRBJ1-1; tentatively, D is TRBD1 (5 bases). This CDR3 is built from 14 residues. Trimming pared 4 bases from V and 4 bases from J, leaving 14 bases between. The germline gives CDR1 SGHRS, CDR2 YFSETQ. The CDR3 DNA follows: TGCGCCAGCAGCCGAGGGGAGGCCAGCACTGAAGCTTTCTTT. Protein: CASSRGEASTEAFF.

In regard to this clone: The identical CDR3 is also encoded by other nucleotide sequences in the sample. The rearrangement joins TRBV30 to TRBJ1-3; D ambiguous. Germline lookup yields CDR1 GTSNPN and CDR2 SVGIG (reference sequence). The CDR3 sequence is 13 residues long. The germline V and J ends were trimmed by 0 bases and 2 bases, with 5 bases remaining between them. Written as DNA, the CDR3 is TGTGCCTGGAGTGTACATACTGGAAACACCATATATTTT. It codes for CAWSVHTGNTIYF.

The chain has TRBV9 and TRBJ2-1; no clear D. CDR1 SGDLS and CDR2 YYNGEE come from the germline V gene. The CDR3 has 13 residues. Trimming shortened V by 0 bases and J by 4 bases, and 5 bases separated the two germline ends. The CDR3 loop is CASSVALYNEQFF. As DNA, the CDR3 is TGTGCCAGCAGCGTAGCCCTATACAATGAGCAGTTCTTC.